This T cell receptor (beta chain) was sequenced for a study of blood T cell repertoires in COVID-19. TCRdb keeps only in-frame clones here, not all; method: immunoSEQ multiplex PCR. The sample lists over 70,000 clones, 80% to 90% occurring once. The CDR3 is 15 residues long. Germline CDR1 MNHNS, CDR2 SASEGT. J was trimmed by 5 bases and V by 2 bases; bases with no gene match: 4. The sequence was collected from a man older than 75 with acute or convalescent COVID-19. Sequenced material: peripheral blood. The rearrangement joins TRBV6-1 to TRBJ2-2; 8 bases map to TRBD1. Written as DNA, the CDR3 is TGTGCCAGCAGTGAAAGGACAGGGCGTACCGGGGAGCTGTTTTTT. As protein: CASSERTGRTGELFF.